The 27 T cell receptor beta chains below all came from one sample that was sequenced in a study of cytomegalovirus exposure and HLA in healthy donors. Primers included in the PCR were 60 Vbeta and 13 Jbeta primers. Repertoires were generated with immunoSEQ multiplex PCR, while TCRdb's copy carries only in-frame clones and drops some. This sample's table has tens of thousands of clones. Sequenced material: PBMCs. These receptors were obtained from a man between 25 and 39 years old in good health and CMV-seronegative.

V and J are TRBV5-4 and TRBJ2-1; the D gene is possibly TRBD1 (6 bases). The V gene lost 1 base and the J gene lost 10 bases, with 9 bases spanning the gap. This CDR3 is built from 12 residues. Germline V gene lookup returns CDR1 SGHNT and CDR2 YYREEE (reference sequence). CDR3: CASSLNTGEQFF. The CDR3 DNA reads as TGTGCCAGCAGCTTGAATACAGGGGAGCAGTTCTTC.

The chain carries TRBV9 and TRBJ1-5; D possibly corresponds to TRBD1 (5 bases). Between the trimmed V and J ends, which lost 0 bases and 3 bases, there was a span of 10 bases. Germline-derived CDR1 and CDR2 are SGDLS and YYNGEE. The CDR3 consists of 15 residues. This CDR3 reads CASSVEDSNNQPQHF. The CDR3 nucleotides read TGTGCCAGCAGCGTAGAAGACAGTAACAATCAGCCCCAGCATTTT.

This chain connects TRBV6-1 to TRBJ2-7, with 10 bases that match TRBD1. This CDR3 is 14 amino acids long. The germline V gene encodes CDR1 MNHNS and CDR2 SASEGT. V shed 4 bases and J 3 bases; nucleotides not matched to a gene: 3. The CDR3 sequence is CASSGQGAVYEQYF. CDR3 coding DNA: TGTGCCAGCAGTGGACAGGGGGCTGTCTACGAGCAGTACTTC.

The chain is built from TRBV25-1 and TRBJ2-2; TRBD2 matches at 10 bases. Unmatched junction bases numbered 0, after V lost 5 bases and J lost 3 bases. Germline CDR1 MGHDK, CDR2 SYGVNS. The CDR3 runs to 14 residues. The CDR3 DNA reads as TGTGCCAGCAGTAGCGGGGGGGACACCGGGGAGCTGTTTTTT. This translates into CASSSGGDTGELFF.

The V and J genes are TRBV15 and TRBJ1-2; D gene uncertain. Per the germline V gene, CDR1 is LNHNV and CDR2 is YYDKDF (reference sequence). V lost 0 bases and J 4 bases, leaving 6 bases between the germline ends. CDR3 length equals 13 residues. The CDR3: CATSRDNGYGYTF. CDR3 sequence (DNA): TGTGCCACCAGCAGAGATAACGGCTATGGCTACACCTTC.

The chain uses TRBV15 and TRBJ2-7; 11 nucleotides line up with TRBD1. Germline V gives CDR1 LNHNV, CDR2 YYDKDF (reference sequence). V dropped 5 bases and J dropped 5; count of bases not matched to a gene: 5. The CDR3 runs to 14 residues. The CDR3, as DNA: TGTGCCACCAGCTCGGGACAGGGGGTCGACGAGCAGTACTTC. Translation: CATSSGQGVDEQYF.

The rearrangement uses TRBV4-3 and TRBJ2-1; 8 nucleotides line up with TRBD2. The CDR3 extends over 17 amino acids. V lost 1 base to trimming and J lost 1 base; unmatched junction nucleotides: 6. Germline V lookup: CDR1 LGHNA, CDR2 YSLEER. The CDR3 nucleotides are TGCGCCAGCAGCCAAGGCAACGAGCGGGGGTCCTACAATGAGCAGTTCTTC. Protein sequence: CASSQGNERGSYNEQFF.

This chain connects TRBV11-2 to TRBJ2-5; 10 nucleotides agree with TRBD2. The end of the DNA is better explained by TRBJ2-7, so the J call may be wrong. The CDR3 has 16 amino acids. Germline V gene data show CDR1 as SGHAT and CDR2 as FQNNGV. The CDR3 loop is CASSRASGTSDYEQYF. Here the CDR3 DNA reads TGTGCCAGCAGCAGGGCTTCCGGGACTAGCGACTACGAGCAGTACTTC.

The chain carries TRBV7-2 and TRBJ2-2; 9 nucleotides align to TRBD1. Germline assignment: CDR1 SGHTA and CDR2 FQGNSA. CDR3 length: 15 amino acids. After removal of 3 bases from V and 5 bases from J, the junction contained 4 bases not matched to a gene. Here the CDR3 reads CASSLLTGGTGELFF. In nucleotides, the CDR3 is TGTGCCAGCAGCTTGTTGACAGGGGGTACCGGGGAGCTGTTTTTT.

The chain joins TRBV2 to TRBJ2-5, with 9 bases identical to TRBD2. This CDR3 spans 16 amino acids. The germline gives CDR1 SNHLY, CDR2 FYNNEI. V lost 5 bases, J lost 5 bases, and 12 bases stayed unmatched. In DNA, the CDR3 is TGTGCCAGCAGTCAAGGACTAGCGAGAGTCTGGGAGACCCAGTACTTC. This encodes CASSQGLARVWETQYF. The full variable domain, rest sourced from reference TRBV2 and TRBJ2-5, is EPEVTQTPSHQVTQMGQEVILRCVPISNHLYFYWYRQILGQKVEFLVSFYNNEISEKSEIFDDQFSVERPDGSNFTLKIRSTKLEDSAMYFCASSQGLARVWETQYFGPGTRLLVL.

This chain joins TRBV19 and TRBJ2-1, with 10 bases identical to TRBD2. The CDR3 consists of 16 residues. With 9 bases clipped from V and 2 bases from J, the junction kept 10 bases outside the gene matches. The germline gives CDR1 LNHDA, CDR2 SQIVND (reference sequence). DNA for the CDR3: TGTGCCAGCATAGCGGGAGGCCTCGGCCCCTACAATGAGCAGTTCTTC. It translates to CASIAGGLGPYNEQFF.

V is TRBV6-4 and J is TRBJ2-7, with D possibly matching TRBD1 (5 bases). The V gene's germline CDR1 is MRHNA and CDR2 SNTAGT. The CDR3 runs to 14 residues. The V and J ends lost 5 bases and 3 bases respectively, with 14 bases between them. The CDR3 nucleotides are TGTGCCAGCAGTCCCGAGGCAGGGCGCTACGAGCAGTACTTC. Protein: CASSPEAGRYEQYF.

The chain couples TRBV6-6 to TRBJ2-2; no firm D call. V was pared by 5 bases and J by 3 bases, with 13 bases between. The CDR3 runs 15 residues. The germline V gene encodes CDR1 MNHNY and CDR2 SVGAGI (reference sequence). This chain's CDR3 is CASSLLERDTGELFF. CDR3 nucleotide sequence: TGTGCCAGCAGTCTACTCGAGAGAGACACCGGGGAGCTGTTTTTT.

The chain carries TRBV18 and TRBJ1-5; possible D gene TRBD1, 5 bases. V dropped 3 bases and J dropped 6 bases, with 12 bases sitting between them. CDR1 is KGHSH, CDR2 LQKENI, per germline. This CDR3 is 14 amino acids long. CDR3 protein: CASSPSGGGQPQHF. CDR3 bases: TGTGCCAGCTCACCCTCGGGGGGGGGTCAGCCCCAGCATTTT.

The rearrangement uses TRBV6-5 and TRBJ1-3; no definite D call. V was cut by 4 bases and J by 0 bases, with 10 bases left in between. The CDR3 has 15 amino acids. CDR1 is MNHEY, CDR2 SVGAGI, per germline. The CDR3 bases are TGTGCCAGCAGTTTCGGCGGAAACTCTGGAAACACCATATATTTT. This gives the protein CASSFGGNSGNTIYF.

The genes are TRBV27 and TRBJ2-1, with D possibly TRBD1 on 6 matching bases. CDR1 MNHEY and CDR2 SMNVEV come from the germline V gene (reference sequence). The CDR3 extends over 13 amino acids. Trimming took 5 bases from V and 5 from J, leaving 10 bases between them. Here the CDR3 reads CASSGDNDNEQFF. The CDR3 DNA is TGTGCCAGCAGTGGGGACAACGACAATGAGCAGTTCTTC.

The chain combines TRBV19 with TRBJ1-2; 8 bases line up with TRBD1. This CDR3 contains 15 residues. The junction had 7 bases not matched to a gene; V was cut back by 3 bases and J by 4 bases. Looked up from germline, CDR1 is LNHDA and CDR2 is SQIVND (reference sequence). CDR3 amino acids: CASSIDRGRGYGYTF. CDR3 nucleotides: TGTGCCAGTAGTATCGACAGGGGCCGAGGCTATGGCTACACCTTC.

The V and J genes are TRBV19 and TRBJ1-1, with a weak D call TRBD1 (6 bases). Trimming removed 7 bases from V and 7 bases from J, with 19 bases in between. This CDR3 has 14 amino acids. Looked up from germline, CDR1 is LNHDA and CDR2 is SQIVND (reference sequence). The CDR3 protein is CASIDRLTTLEAFF. CDR3 sequence (DNA): TGTGCCAGTATCGACAGGCTCACGACTCTTGAAGCTTTCTTT.

The V call is TRBV18, the J call TRBJ1-1; 8 bases map to TRBD1. The CDR3 spans 15 residues. J lost 1 base, V lost 5 bases, and 6 bases had no gene match. In germline, CDR1 is KGHSH, CDR2 LQKENI. The CDR3, as DNA: TGTGCCAGCTCATTCTCAGGGACAGGGAACACTGAAGCTTTCTTT. Protein sequence: CASSFSGTGNTEAFF.

The V call is TRBV18, the J call TRBJ1-1; TRBD1 agrees at 8 bases. Germline values: CDR1 KGHSH, CDR2 LQKENI. The CDR3 runs 19 residues. With 2 bases clipped from V and 3 bases from J, the junction kept 17 bases outside the gene matches. CDR3: CASSPNRWQGARKDTEAFF. In DNA form, the CDR3 reads TGTGCCAGCTCACCAAATAGGTGGCAGGGGGCGAGGAAAGACACTGAAGCTTTCTTT.

The chain has TRBV9 and TRBJ2-7; no reliable D call. The CDR3 is 14 amino acids. The V gene's germline CDR1 is SGDLS and CDR2 YYNGEE. V was pared by 0 bases and J by 6 bases, with 13 bases between. The CDR3 protein is CASSVESTTREQYF. The CDR3 DNA reads as TGTGCCAGCAGCGTAGAATCAACTACTCGCGAGCAGTACTTC.

This chain joins TRBV10-2 and TRBJ1-1; 8 positions agree with TRBD1. CDR3 size: 14 residues. V gave up 5 bases and J gave up 6 bases; unmatched junction bases: 8. Looked up from germline, CDR1 is WSHSY and CDR2 is SAAADI. Here the CDR3 reads CASSIGQGTPEAFF. The CDR3, as DNA: TGCGCCAGCAGTATAGGACAGGGTACTCCTGAAGCTTTCTTT.

The chain is built from TRBV7-8 and TRBJ2-1; 7 bases are shared with TRBD1. Germline V gene sequence: CDR1 SGHVS, CDR2 FQNEAQ. CDR3 length: 14 amino acids. V trimming: 5 bases; J trimming: 8 bases; junction bases outside the gene matches: 9. CDR3 DNA: TGTGCCAGCAGCATCAGGACAGGAGGCGATGAGCAGTTCTTC. It yields the protein CASSIRTGGDEQFF.

In regard to this clone: Germline and junction disagree at one end, which may indicate a read error. This chain links TRBV25-1 with TRBJ2-7; D unresolved. Germline CDR1 and CDR2: MGHDK and SYGVNS. The CDR3 totals 13 residues. Here the CDR3 reads CASRESLLLEQYF. The DNA of the CDR3 is TGTGCCAGCAGGGAATCTCTTTTATTGGAGCAGTACTTC.

The V call is TRBV7-9, the J call TRBJ2-5, with 7 bases matching TRBD2. Germline values: CDR1 SEHNR, CDR2 FQNEAQ (reference sequence). J lost 5 bases, V lost 5 bases, and 8 bases had no gene match. The CDR3 is 14 amino acids. The CDR3, as DNA: TGTGCCAGCAGCCCTGCGGGAGTAGGGGAGACCCAGTACTTC. Protein product: CASSPAGVGETQYF.

The gene calls are TRBV7-2 and TRBJ1-1; D not certain. CDR3 length equals 12 residues. Trimming shortened V by 2 bases and J by 7 bases, and 8 bases separated the two germline ends. Germline V gene data show CDR1 as SGHTA and CDR2 as FQGNSA. The DNA for the CDR3 is TGTGCCAGCAGCTTATCCCGCGGTGAAGCTTTCTTT. Translating it yields CASSLSRGEAFF.

This chain joins TRBV10-3 and TRBJ2-7; tentatively, D is TRBD2 (5 bases). Germline CDR1 is ENHRY and CDR2 is SYGVKD. The CDR3 length is 17 residues. V dropped 2 bases and J dropped 0 bases, with 17 bases sitting between them. CDR3 sequence: CAISEPRGSLSSYEQYF. Here the CDR3 DNA reads TGTGCCATCAGTGAGCCACGGGGTAGCCTGAGCTCCTACGAGCAGTACTTC.